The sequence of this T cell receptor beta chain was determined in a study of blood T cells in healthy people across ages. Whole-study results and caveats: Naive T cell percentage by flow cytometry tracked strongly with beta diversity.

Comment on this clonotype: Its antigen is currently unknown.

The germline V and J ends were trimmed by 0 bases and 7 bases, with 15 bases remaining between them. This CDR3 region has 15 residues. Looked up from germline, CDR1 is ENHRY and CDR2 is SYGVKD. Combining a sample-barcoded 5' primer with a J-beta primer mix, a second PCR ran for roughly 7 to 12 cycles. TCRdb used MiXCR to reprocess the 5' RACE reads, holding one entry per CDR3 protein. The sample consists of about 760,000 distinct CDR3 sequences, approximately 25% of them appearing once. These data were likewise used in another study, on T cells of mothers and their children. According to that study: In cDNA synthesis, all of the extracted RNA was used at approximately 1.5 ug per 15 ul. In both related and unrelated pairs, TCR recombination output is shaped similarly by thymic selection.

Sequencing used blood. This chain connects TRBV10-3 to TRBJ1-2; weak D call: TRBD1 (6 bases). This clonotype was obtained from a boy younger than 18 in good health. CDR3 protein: CAISESTGEGGGYTF. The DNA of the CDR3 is TGTGCCATCAGTGAGTCCACCGGGGAAGGGGGTGGCTACACCTTC.